The rows below give T cell receptor beta chains drawn from one sample of a study of blood T cell repertoires in COVID-19. Produced via immunoSEQ multiplex PCR; TCRdb's table is partial and in-frame only. The repertoire has about 150,000 clones, about four fifths of them found once; the top ten carry about 1.9%. The specimen was peripheral blood. Receptor source: a woman of 80 years or more with acute or convalescent COVID-19. The CDR3 runs from the conserved cysteine through the conserved F or W.

TRBJ2-2,TRBV6-6,CASSYSQNTGELFF
TRBJ2-3,TRBV2,CASTTDRGLTDTQYF
TRBJ1-5,TRBV11-2,CASSLGPGSNQPQHF
TRBJ1-4,TRBV30,CAWNRDSSNEKLFF
TRBJ1-2,TRBV28,CASSLHHPTGDQNTF
TRBJ2-2,TRBV5-1,CASSRAGTGLTGELFF
TRBJ2-2,TRBV30,CAGRGETNTGELFF
TRBJ2-1,TRBV19,CASSARTSGYYNEQFF
TRBJ1-1,TRBV6-5,CASNWQGAGNTEAFF
TRBJ2-4,TRBV5-6,CASEGRTGGVIAKNIQYF
TRBJ1-2,TRBV3-1/TRBV3-2,CASSQEFAGQVVVGYTF
TRBJ1-1,TRBV24-1,CATVEQGALNTEAFF
TRBJ2-7,TRBV19,CASSIMGLGEDEQYF
TRBJ2-5,TRBV18,CASSPIHWNSGEETQYF
TRBJ2-2,TRBV5-4,CASSALTSGTGRFGELFF
TRBJ2-5,TRBV30,CAWAFGGRAFGQETQYF
TRBJ2-1,TRBV5-1,CASSLVAGYNEQFF
TRBJ2-7,TRBV4-3,CASSQGLAGAYEQYF
TRBJ2-2,TRBV5-6,CASSPTGELFF
TRBJ2-3,TRBV7-9,CASSLAGTTDTQYF
TRBJ1-2,TRBV9,CASSGGQVSYGYTF
TRBJ1-3,TRBV6-5,CASTRGTSSGNTIYF